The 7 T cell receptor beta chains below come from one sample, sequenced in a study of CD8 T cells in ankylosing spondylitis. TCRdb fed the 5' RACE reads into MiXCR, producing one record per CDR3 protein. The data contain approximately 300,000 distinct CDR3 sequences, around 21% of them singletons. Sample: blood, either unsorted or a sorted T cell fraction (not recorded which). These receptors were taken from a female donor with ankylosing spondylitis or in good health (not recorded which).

CDR3: CASSLDRDAYNEQFF. The CDR3 bases are TGTGCCAGCAGCTTAGATCGCGACGCCTACAATGAGCAGTTCTTC. The rearrangement links TRBV7-6 to TRBJ2-1; D not certain. CDR1 is SGHVS, CDR2 FNYEAQ, per germline. CDR3 length equals 15 residues. Trimming took off 1 base at V and 2 bases at J, with 9 bases between the two ends.

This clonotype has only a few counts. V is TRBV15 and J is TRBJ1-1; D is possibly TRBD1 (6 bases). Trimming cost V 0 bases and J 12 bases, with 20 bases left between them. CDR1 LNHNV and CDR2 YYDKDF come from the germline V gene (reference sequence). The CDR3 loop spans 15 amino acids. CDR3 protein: CATSRDRHPGGRTFF. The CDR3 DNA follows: TGTGCCACCAGCAGAGATAGACACCCTGGGGGCCGAACTTTCTTT.

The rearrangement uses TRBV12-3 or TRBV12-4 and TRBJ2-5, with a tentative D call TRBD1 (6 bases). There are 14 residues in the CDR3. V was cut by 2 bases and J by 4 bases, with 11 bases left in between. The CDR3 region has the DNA TGTGCCAGCAGTTTAATGGGGGCTGGAGAGACCCAGTACTTC. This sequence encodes CASSLMGAGETQYF.

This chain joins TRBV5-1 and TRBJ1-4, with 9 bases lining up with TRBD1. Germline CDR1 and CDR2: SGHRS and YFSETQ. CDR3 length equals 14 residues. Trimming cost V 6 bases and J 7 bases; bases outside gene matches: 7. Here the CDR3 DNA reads TGCGCCAGCACCAGGACAGGGGAGGGTGAAAAACTGTTTTTT. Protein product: CASTRTGEGEKLFF. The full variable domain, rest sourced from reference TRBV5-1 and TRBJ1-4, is KAGVTQTPRYLIKTRGQQVTLSCSPISGHRSVSWYQQTPGQGLQFLFEYFSETQRNKGNFPGRFSGRQFSNSRSEMNVSTLELGDSALYLCASTRTGEGEKLFFGSGTQLSVL.

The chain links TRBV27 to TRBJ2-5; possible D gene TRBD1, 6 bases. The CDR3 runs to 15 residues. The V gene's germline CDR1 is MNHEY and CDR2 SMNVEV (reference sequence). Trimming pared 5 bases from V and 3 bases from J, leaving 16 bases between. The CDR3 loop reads CASSPRTGMKETQYF. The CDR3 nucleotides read TGTGCCAGCAGTCCAAGAACAGGGATGAAAGAGACCCAGTACTTC.

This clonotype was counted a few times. The DNA of the CDR3 is TGTGCCAGCAGCGTCCAGGTTTTCCAAGAGACCCAGTACTTC. Translation: CASSVQVFQETQYF. The rearrangement links TRBV5-6 to TRBJ2-5; D uncertain. CDR1 SGHDT and CDR2 YYEEEE come from the germline V gene. Trimming shortened V by 4 bases and J by 1 base, and 11 bases separated the two germline ends. The CDR3 has 14 amino acids. Full variable domain (remainder filled in from reference TRBV5-6 and TRBJ2-5): DAGVTQSPTHLIKTRGQQVTLRCSPKSGHDTVSWYQQALGQGPQFIFQYYEEEERQRGNFPDRFSGHQFPNYSSELNVNALLLGDSALYLCASSVQVFQETQYFGPGTRLLVL.

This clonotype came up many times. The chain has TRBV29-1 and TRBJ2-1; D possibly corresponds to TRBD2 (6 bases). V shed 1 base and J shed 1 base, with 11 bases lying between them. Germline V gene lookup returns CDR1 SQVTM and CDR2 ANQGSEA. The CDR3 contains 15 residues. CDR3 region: CSVEGGTPSYNEQFF. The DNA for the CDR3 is TGCAGCGTTGAAGGCGGGACTCCATCCTACAATGAGCAGTTCTTC.